These T cell receptor beta chains were read from a single sample in a study of T cells after yellow fever vaccination. TCRdb processed the 5' RACE reads anew with MiXCR; each CDR3 protein has one entry. This sample has roughly 310,000 distinct CDR3 sequences; around 4% occur once, and the top ten carry around 24%. The sequences come from PBMCs, collected on the day of the yellow fever booster vaccination. The source of these receptors is a man aged 18 to 30 who received the YFV17D yellow fever vaccine. The CDR3 runs from the conserved cysteine through the conserved F or W. Each record gives: CDR3 protein, CDR3 DNA, J gene, D gene, clone size, V gene. The D gene is left open where the match is weak. For some rows the clone size is stated as once, few or many, or as a class when expanded; others skip it.

CASSYSTSGGTNEQFF TGTGCCAGCAGTTACTCGACTAGCGGGGGTACCAATGAGCAGTTCTTC TRBJ2-1 TRBD2 - TRBV6-5
CASSRTGFGVETQYF TGTGCCAGCAGTCGTACAGGTTTTGGGGTGGAGACCCAGTACTTC TRBJ2-5 - - TRBV28
CASSQEPGRGETLHF TGCGCCAGCAGCCAAGAGCCGGGGCGGGGGGAAACCCTCCACTTT TRBJ1-6 - few TRBV4-3
CSATGPSTGNTIYF TGCAGTGCTACGGGACCTTCCACTGGAAACACCATATATTTT TRBJ1-3 - - TRBV20-1
CASSSVLAKNIQYF TGTGCCAGCAGTTCCGTCCTAGCCAAAAACATTCAGTACTTC TRBJ2-4 - few TRBV6-5
CSAARAGGRGDTQYF TGCAGTGCTGCTCGCGCAGGGGGTCGGGGGGATACGCAGTATTTT TRBJ2-3 - - TRBV20-1
CASSPTVGGYTF TGTGCCAGCAGCCCTACTGTGGGTGGCTACACCTTC TRBJ1-2 - - TRBV5-6
CASSQDPGYRGGRETQYF TGTGCCAGCAGCCAAGATCCGGGGTACAGGGGGGGTCGGGAGACCCAGTACTTC TRBJ2-5 - many TRBV3-2
CASGLVGQSYEQYF TGTGCTAGTGGTTTGGTTGGACAGTCCTACGAGCAGTACTTC TRBJ2-7 - many TRBV12-5
CASSQQYSNQPQHF TGTGCCAGCAGCCAGCAATATAGCAATCAGCCCCAGCATTTT TRBJ1-5 - few TRBV3-1
CASSSHGANYGYTF TGTGCCAGCAGCTCCCACGGGGCCAACTATGGCTACACCTTC TRBJ1-2 - many TRBV7-2
CASSLISGNTRFEEKLFF TGTGCCAGCAGTTTAATTAGCGGGAACACGCGGTTTGAAGAAAAACTGTTTTTT TRBJ1-4 - few TRBV12-3/TRBV12-4
CASSHNPGQLTEAFF TGTGCCAGCTCACACAACCCGGGACAGCTCACTGAAGCTTTCTTT TRBJ1-1 TRBD1 few TRBV18
CASSLRGKEEAFF TGTGCCAGCAGCTTAAGAGGGAAGGAAGAAGCTTTCTTT TRBJ1-1 - - TRBV11-3
CASSYRPGGGTEAFF TGTGCCAGCAGTTACCGACCGGGAGGAGGGACTGAAGCTTTCTTT TRBJ1-1 - - TRBV6-5